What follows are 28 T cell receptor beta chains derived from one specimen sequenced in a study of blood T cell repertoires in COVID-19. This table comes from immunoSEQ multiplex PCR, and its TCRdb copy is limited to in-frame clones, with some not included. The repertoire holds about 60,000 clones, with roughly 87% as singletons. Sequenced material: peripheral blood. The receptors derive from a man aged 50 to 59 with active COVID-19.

CDR3 DNA sequence: TGCGCCAGCAGCCCCGATTTGGACTCTCGGGGTTCACCCCTCCACTTT. Protein product: CASSPDLDSRGSPLHF. The J gene is TRBJ1-6, the V gene TRBV5-1; D call uncertain. Trimming shortened V by 4 bases and J by 9 bases, and 20 bases separated the two germline ends. Germline lookup yields CDR1 SGHRS and CDR2 YFSETQ. This CDR3 is 16 amino acids long. Drawing the rest from reference TRBV5-1 and TRBJ1-6, the complete variable domain is KAGVTQTPRYLIKTRGQQVTLSCSPISGHRSVSWYQQTPGQGLQFLFEYFSETQRNKGNFPGRFSGRQFSNSRSEMNVSTLELGDSALYLCASSPDLDSRGSPLHFGNGTRLTVT.

The chain's CDR3 is CASSLDPGGPPIQYF. In DNA, the CDR3 is TGTGCCAGCAGCTTAGATCCGGGGGGGCCCCCCATTCAGTACTTC. The V and J genes are TRBV11-2 and TRBJ2-4, with 8 bases matching TRBD2. V lost 0 bases to trimming and J lost 9 bases; unmatched junction nucleotides: 7. CDR1 SGHAT and CDR2 FQNNGV come from the germline V gene. The CDR3 consists of 15 residues.

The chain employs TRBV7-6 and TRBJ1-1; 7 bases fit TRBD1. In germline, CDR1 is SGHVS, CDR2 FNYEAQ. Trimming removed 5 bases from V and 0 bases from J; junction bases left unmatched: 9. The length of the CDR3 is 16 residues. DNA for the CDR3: TGTGCCAGCAGCGCTCGGACAGGTATCATGAACACTGAAGCTTTCTTT. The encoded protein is CASSARTGIMNTEAFF.

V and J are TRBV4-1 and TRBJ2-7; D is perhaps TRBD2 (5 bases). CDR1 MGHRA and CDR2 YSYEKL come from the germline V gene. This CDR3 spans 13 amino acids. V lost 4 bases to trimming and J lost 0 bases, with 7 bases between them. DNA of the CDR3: TGCGCCAGCAGCCTGGAGGACTCCTACGAGCAGTACTTC. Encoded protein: CASSLEDSYEQYF.

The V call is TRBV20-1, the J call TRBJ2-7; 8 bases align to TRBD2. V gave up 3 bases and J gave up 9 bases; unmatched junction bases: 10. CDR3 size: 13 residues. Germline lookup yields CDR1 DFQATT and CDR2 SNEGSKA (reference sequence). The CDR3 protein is CSASSGGGRGQYF. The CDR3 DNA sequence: TGCAGTGCTAGTTCCGGGGGGGGCCGAGGGCAGTACTTC.

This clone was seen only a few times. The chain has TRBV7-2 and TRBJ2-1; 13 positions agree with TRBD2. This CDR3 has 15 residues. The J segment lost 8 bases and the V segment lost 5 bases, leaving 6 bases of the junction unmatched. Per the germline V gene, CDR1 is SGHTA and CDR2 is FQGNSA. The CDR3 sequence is CASSVTSGGAYEQFF. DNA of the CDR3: TGTGCCAGCAGCGTCACTAGCGGGGGGGCCTATGAGCAGTTCTTC.

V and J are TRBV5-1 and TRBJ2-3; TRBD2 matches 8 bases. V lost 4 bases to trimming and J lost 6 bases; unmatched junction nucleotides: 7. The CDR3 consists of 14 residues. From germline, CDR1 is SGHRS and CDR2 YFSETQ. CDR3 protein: CASSGGTRSDTQYF. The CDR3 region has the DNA TGCGCCAGCAGCGGGGGGACTAGGTCCGATACGCAGTATTTT.

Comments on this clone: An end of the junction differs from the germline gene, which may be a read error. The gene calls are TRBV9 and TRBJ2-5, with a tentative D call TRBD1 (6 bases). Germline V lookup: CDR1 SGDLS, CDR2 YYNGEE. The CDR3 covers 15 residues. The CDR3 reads CASSVDPTGQGTQYF. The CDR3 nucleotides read TGTGCCAGCAGCGTAGATCCGACAGGCCAAGGGACCCAGTACTTC. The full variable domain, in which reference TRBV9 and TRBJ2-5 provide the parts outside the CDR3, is DSGVTQTPKHLITATGQRVTLRCSPRSGDLSVYWYQQSLDQGLQFLIQYYNGEERAKGNILERFSAQQFPDLHSELNLSSLELGDSALYFCASSVDPTGQGTQYFGPGTRLLVL.

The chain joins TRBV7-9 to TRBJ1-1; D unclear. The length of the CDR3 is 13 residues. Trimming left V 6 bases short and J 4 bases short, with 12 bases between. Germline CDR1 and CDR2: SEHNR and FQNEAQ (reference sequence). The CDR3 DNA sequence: TGTGCCAGCAGTCGACCGGGAGGCACTGAAGCTTTCTTT. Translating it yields CASSRPGGTEAFF.

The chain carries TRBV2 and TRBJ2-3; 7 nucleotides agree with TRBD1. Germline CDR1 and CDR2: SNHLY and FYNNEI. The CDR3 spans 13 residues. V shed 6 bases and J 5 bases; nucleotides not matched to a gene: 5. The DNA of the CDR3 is TGTGCCAGCAGCCGACAGGGAGTAGATACGCAGTATTTT. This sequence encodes CASSRQGVDTQYF.

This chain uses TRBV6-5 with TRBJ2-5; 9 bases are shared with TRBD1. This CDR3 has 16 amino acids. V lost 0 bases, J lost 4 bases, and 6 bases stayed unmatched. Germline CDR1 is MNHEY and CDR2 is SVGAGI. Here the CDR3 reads CASSYSGTGFGETQYF. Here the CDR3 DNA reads TGTGCCAGCAGTTACTCAGGGACAGGGTTTGGAGAGACCCAGTACTTC.

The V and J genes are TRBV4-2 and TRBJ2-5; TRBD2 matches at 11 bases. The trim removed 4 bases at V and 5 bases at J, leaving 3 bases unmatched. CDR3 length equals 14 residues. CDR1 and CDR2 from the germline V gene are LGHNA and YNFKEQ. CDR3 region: CASSLAGGQETQYF. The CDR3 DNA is TGTGCCAGCAGCCTAGCGGGGGGGCAGGAGACCCAGTACTTC.

CDR3 DNA sequence: TGTGCCAGCAGCCGAGGACAGGGTACCTACGAGCAGTACTTC. This codes for CASSRGQGTYEQYF. The chain couples TRBV3-1 (or the pseudogene TRBV3-2) to TRBJ2-7; 8 bases line up with TRBD1. The CDR3 consists of 14 residues. Per germline, CDR1 LGHDT and CDR2 YNNKEL (reference sequence). The V and J ends lost 4 bases and 2 bases, in that order; junction bases with no gene match: 4.

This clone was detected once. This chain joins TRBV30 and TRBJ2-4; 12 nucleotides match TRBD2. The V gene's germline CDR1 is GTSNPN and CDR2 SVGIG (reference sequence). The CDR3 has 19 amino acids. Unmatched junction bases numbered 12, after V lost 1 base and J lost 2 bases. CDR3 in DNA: TGTGCCTGGAGTGGAAACCCGAAACTAGCGGGGGGAACCAAAAACATTCAGTACTTC. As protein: CAWSGNPKLAGGTKNIQYF.

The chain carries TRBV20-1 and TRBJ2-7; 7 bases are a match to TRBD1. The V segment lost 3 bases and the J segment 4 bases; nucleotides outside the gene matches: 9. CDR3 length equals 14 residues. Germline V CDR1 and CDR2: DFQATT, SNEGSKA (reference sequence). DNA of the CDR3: TGCAGTGCTAGTGAAGCCAGGGGGTTTTACGAGCAGTACTTC. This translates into CSASEARGFYEQYF.

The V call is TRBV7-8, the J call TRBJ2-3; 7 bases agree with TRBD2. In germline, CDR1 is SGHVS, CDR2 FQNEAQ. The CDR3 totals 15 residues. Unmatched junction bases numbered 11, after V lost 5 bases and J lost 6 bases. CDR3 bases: TGTGCCAGCAGCCCAACTAGCGTAAAAGCGGATACGCAGTATTTT. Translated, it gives CASSPTSVKADTQYF.

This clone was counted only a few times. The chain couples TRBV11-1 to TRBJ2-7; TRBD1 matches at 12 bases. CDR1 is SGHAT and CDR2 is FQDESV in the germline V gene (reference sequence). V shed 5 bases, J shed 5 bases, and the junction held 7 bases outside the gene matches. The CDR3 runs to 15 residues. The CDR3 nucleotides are TGTGCCAGCAGCCTCGCGGGACAGGGGGCCAACGAGCAGTACTTC. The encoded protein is CASSLAGQGANEQYF.

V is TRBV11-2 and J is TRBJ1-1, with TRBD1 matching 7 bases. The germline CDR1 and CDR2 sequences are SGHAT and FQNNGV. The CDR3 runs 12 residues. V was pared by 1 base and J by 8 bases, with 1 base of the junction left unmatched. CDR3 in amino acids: CASSLGGQEAFF. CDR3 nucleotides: TGTGCCAGCAGCTTAGGGGGACAGGAAGCTTTCTTT.

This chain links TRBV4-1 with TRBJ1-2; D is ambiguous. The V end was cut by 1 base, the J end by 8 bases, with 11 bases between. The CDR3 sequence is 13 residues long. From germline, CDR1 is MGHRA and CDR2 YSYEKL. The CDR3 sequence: CASSQGLLRGYTF. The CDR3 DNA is TGCGCCAGCAGCCAAGGTCTGTTACGGGGCTACACCTTC.

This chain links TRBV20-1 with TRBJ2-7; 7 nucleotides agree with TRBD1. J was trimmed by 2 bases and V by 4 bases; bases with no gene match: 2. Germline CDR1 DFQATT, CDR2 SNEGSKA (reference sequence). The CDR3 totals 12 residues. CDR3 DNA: TGCAGTGCTACTGACAGGGCCTACGAGCAGTACTTC. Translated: CSATDRAYEQYF.

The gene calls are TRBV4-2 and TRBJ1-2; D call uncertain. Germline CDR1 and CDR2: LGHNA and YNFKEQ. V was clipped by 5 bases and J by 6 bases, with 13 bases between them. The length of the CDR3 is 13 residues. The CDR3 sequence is CASSTVVLDGYTF. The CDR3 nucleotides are TGTGCCAGCAGCACTGTGGTATTGGATGGCTACACCTTC.

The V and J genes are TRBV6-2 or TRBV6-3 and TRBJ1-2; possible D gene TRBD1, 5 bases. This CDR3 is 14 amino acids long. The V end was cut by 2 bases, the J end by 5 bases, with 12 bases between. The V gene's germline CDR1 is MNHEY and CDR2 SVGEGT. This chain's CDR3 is CASSYRQGWYGYTF. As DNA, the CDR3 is TGTGCCAGCAGTTACCGGCAGGGATGGTATGGCTACACCTTC.

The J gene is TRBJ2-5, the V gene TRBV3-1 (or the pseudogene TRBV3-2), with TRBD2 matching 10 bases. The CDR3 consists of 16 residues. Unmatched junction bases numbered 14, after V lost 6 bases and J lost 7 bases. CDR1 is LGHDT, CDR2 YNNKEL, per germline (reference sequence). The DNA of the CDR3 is TGTGCCAGCAGGCTCATGACTAGCGGGCCTTCCGGGACCCAGTACTTC. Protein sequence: CASRLMTSGPSGTQYF.

CDR3: CASSLYPSLSRRGDTEAFF. In DNA form, the CDR3 reads TGTGCCAGCAGTCTATACCCTTCTCTGAGCCGGCGGGGGGACACTGAAGCTTTCTTT. The V gene is TRBV27, the J gene TRBJ1-1, with D perhaps matching TRBD1 (5 bases). CDR1 is MNHEY and CDR2 is SMNVEV in the germline V gene (reference sequence). Trimming took 5 bases from V and 3 from J, leaving 28 bases between them. The CDR3 length is 19 residues.

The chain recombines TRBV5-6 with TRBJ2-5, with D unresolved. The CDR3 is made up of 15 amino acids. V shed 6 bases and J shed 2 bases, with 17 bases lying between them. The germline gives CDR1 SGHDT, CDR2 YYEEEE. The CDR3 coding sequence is TGTGCCAGCATTTCGGCCTGGGCTATGCAAGAGACCCAGTACTTC. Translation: CASISAWAMQETQYF. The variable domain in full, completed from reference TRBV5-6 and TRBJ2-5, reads DAGVTQSPTHLIKTRGQQVTLRCSPKSGHDTVSWYQQALGQGPQFIFQYYEEEERQRGNFPDRFSGHQFPNYSSELNVNALLLGDSALYLCASISAWAMQETQYFGPGTRLLVL.

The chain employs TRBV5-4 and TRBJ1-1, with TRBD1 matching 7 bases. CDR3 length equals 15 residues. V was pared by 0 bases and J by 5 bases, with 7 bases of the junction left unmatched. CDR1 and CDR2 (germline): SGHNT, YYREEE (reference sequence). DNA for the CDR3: TGTGCCAGCAGCTTGGGGTCAGGGGGGCGGACTGAAGCTTTCTTT. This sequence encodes CASSLGSGGRTEAFF. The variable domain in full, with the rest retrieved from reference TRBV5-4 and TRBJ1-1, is ETGVTQSPTHLIKTRGQQVTLRCSSQSGHNTVSWYQQALGQGPQFIFQYYREEENGRGNFPPRFSGLQFPNYSSELNVNALELDDSALYLCASSLGSGGRTEAFFGQGTRLTVV.

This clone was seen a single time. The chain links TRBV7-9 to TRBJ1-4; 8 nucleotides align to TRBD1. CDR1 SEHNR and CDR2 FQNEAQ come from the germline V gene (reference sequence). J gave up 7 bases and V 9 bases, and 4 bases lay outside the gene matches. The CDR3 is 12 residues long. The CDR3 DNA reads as TGTGCCAGTACAGGGGGAAGTGAAAAACTGTTTTTT. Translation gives CASTGGSEKLFF.

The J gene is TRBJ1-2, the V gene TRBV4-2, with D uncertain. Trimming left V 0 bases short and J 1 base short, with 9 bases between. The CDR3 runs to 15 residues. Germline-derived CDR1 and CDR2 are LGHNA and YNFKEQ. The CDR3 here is CASSQDPGFNYGYTF. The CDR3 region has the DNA TGTGCCAGCAGCCAAGACCCAGGATTTAACTATGGCTACACCTTC.